This T cell receptor beta chain was found in a study of beta chain features in type 1 diabetes. The CDR3 covers 15 residues. V lost 0 bases and J 4 bases, leaving 10 bases between the germline ends. Germline CDR1 reads SGHAT; CDR2 reads FQNNGV. The entirety of the isolated RNA underwent reverse transcription, so expressed TCRB transcripts were sequenced. Libraries were prepared by immunoSEQ multiplex PCR; TCRdb keeps only in-frame clonotypes and omits some of them. The data contain around 600,000 clones, approximately 13% of them singletons. Only a few counts were recorded for this clone. Its antigen is still unknown. Points from the study as a whole: There was a moderate but significant shortening of TCRB CDR3s in all four CD4+ subsets of Type 1 diabetes patients.

This TCR came from a young man with type 1 diabetes. What was sequenced was naive CD4+ T cells from blood. This chain connects TRBV11-2 to TRBJ2-1, with D possibly being TRBD1 or TRBD2 (6 bases each). CDR3 loop: CASSLDQGRYNEQFF. CDR3 coding DNA: TGTGCCAGCAGCTTAGATCAGGGGAGGTACAATGAGCAGTTCTTC.